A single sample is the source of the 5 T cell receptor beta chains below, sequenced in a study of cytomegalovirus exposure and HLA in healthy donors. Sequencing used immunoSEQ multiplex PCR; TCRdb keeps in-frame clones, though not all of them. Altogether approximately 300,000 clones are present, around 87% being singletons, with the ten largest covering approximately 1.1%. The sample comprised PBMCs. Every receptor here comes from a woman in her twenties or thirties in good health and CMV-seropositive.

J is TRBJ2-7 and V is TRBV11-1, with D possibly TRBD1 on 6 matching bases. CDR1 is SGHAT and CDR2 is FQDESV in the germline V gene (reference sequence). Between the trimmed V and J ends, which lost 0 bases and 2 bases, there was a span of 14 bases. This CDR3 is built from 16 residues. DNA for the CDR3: TGTGCCAGCAGCTTAGCCCCCACAGGGAATGCCTACGAGCAGTACTTC. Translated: CASSLAPTGNAYEQYF.

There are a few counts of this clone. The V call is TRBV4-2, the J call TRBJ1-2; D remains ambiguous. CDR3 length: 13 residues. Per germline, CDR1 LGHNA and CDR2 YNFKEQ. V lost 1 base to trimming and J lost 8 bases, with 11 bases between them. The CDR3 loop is CASSQGVGEGYTF. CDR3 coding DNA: TGTGCCAGCAGCCAAGGAGTTGGGGAAGGCTACACCTTC.

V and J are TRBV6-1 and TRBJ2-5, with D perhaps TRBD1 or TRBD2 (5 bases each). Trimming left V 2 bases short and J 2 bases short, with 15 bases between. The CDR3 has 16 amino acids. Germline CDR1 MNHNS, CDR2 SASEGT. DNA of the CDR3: TGTGCCAGCAGTGAACTGGGCATGGGGGTACAAGAGACCCAGTACTTC. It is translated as CASSELGMGVQETQYF.

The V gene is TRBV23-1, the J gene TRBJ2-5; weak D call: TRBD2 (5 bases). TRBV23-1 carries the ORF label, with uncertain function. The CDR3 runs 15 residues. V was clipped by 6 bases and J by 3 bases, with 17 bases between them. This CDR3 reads CASRSRRALEETQYF. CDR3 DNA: TGCGCCAGCAGATCAAGGCGGGCGCTAGAAGAGACCCAGTACTTC.

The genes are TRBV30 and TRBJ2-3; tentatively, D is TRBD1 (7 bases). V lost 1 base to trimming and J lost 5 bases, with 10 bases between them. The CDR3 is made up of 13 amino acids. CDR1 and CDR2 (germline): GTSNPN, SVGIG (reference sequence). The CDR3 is CAWSAQGGDTQYF. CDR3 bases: TGTGCCTGGAGTGCTCAGGGGGGAGATACGCAGTATTTT.